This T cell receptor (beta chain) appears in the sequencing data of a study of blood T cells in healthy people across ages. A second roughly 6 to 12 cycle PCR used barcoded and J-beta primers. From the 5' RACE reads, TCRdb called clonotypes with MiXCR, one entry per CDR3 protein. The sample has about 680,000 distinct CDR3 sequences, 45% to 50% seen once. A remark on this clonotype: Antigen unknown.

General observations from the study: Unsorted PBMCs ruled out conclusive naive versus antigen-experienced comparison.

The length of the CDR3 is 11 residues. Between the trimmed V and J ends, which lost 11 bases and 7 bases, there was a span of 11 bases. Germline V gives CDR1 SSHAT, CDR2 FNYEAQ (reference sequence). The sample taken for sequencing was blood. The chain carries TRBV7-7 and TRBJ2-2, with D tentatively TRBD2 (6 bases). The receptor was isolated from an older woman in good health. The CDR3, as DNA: TGTGCCGCGAGGAGGGACGGGGAGCTGTTTTTT. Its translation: CAARRDGELFF.